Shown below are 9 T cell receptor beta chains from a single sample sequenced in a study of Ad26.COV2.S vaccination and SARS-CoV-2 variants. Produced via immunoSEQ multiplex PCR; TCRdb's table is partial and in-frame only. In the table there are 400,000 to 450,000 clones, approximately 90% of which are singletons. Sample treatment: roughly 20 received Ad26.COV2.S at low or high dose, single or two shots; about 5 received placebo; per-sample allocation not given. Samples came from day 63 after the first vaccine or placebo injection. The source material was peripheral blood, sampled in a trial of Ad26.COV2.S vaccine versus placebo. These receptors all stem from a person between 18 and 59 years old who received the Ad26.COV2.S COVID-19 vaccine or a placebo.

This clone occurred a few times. CDR3 in amino acids: CAVPPGPGTGGYEELFF. The DNA for the CDR3 is TGTGCCGTCCCTCCTGGGCCCGGGACAGGGGGCTATGAGGAGCTGTTTTTT. The J gene is TRBJ2-2, the V gene TRBV27; 12 bases line up with TRBD1. The length of the CDR3 is 17 residues. CDR1 is MNHEY and CDR2 is SMNVEV in the germline V gene (reference sequence). Unmatched junction bases numbered 20, after V lost 11 bases and J lost 10 bases.

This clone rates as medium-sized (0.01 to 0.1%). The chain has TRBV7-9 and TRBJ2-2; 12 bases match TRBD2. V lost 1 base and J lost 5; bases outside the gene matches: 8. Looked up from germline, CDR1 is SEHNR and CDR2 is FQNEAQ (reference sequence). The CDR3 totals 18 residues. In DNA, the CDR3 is TGTGCCAGCAGCTTAGGACGACTAGCGGGAGATCCGACCGGGGAGCTGTTTTTT. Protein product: CASSLGRLAGDPTGELFF.

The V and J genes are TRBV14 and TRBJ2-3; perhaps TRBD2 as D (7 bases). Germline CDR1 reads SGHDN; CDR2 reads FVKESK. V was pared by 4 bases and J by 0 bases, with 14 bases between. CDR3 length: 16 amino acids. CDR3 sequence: CASSLIAGASTDTQYF. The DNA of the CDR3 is TGTGCCAGCAGCCTTATTGCGGGGGCTAGCACAGATACGCAGTATTTT.

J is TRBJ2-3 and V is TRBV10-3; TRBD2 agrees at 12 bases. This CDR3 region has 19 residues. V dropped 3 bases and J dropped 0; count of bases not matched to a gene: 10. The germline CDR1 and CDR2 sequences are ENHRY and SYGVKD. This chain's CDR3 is CAISDSFELAGGSTDTQYF. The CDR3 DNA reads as TGTGCCATCAGTGATTCCTTTGAGCTAGCGGGAGGGAGCACAGATACGCAGTATTTT.

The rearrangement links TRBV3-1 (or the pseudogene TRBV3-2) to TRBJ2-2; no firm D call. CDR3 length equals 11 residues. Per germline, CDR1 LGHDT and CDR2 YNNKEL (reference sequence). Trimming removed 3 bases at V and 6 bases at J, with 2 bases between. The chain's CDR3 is CASSQSGELFF. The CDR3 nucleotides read TGTGCCAGCAGCCAGTCCGGGGAGCTGTTTTTT.

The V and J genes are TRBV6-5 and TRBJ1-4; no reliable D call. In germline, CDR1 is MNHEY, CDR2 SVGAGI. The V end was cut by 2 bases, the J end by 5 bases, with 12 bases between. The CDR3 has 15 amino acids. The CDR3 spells CASSYPGSGNEKLFF. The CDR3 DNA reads TGTGCCAGCAGTTACCCGGGCTCGGGGAATGAAAAACTGTTTTTT.

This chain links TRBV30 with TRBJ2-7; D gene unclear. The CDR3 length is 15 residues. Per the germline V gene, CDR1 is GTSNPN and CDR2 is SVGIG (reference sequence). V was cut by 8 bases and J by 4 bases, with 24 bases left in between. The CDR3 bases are TGTGCCACGATAACACCTGGACGGTGGAGATACGAGCAGTACTTC. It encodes CATITPGRWRYEQYF. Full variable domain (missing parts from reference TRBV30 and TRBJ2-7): SQTIHQWPATLVQPVGSPLSLECTVEGTSNPNLYWYRQAAGRGLQLLFYSVGIGQISSEVPQNLSASRPQDRQFILSSKKLLLSDSGFYLCATITPGRWRYEQYFGPGTRLTVT.

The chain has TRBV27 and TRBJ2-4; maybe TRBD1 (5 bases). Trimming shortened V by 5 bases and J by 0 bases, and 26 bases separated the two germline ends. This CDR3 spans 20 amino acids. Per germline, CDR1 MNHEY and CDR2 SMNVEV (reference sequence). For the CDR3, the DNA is TGTGCCAGCAGTCCGCGGTTACAGGTCGGGTGGGGATTAGCCAAAAACATTCAGTACTTC. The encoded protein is CASSPRLQVGWGLAKNIQYF.

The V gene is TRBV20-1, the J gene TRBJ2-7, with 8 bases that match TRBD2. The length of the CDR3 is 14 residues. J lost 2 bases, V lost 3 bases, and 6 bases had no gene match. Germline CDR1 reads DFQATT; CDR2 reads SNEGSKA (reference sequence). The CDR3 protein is CSASLEREPYEQYF. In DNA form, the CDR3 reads TGCAGTGCTAGTCTGGAGCGGGAGCCCTACGAGCAGTACTTC.